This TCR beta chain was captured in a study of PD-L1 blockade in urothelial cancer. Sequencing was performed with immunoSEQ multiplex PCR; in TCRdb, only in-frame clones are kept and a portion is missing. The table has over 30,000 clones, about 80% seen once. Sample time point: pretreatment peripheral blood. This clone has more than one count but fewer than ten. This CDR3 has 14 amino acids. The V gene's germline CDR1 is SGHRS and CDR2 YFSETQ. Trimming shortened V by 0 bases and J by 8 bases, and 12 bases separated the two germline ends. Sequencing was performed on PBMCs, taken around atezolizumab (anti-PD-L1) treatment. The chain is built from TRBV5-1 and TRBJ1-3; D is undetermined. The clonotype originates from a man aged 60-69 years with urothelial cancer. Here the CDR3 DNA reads TGCGCCAGCAGCTTGGCGTCTCCGGTGGACACCATATATTTT. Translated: CASSLASPVDTIYF.